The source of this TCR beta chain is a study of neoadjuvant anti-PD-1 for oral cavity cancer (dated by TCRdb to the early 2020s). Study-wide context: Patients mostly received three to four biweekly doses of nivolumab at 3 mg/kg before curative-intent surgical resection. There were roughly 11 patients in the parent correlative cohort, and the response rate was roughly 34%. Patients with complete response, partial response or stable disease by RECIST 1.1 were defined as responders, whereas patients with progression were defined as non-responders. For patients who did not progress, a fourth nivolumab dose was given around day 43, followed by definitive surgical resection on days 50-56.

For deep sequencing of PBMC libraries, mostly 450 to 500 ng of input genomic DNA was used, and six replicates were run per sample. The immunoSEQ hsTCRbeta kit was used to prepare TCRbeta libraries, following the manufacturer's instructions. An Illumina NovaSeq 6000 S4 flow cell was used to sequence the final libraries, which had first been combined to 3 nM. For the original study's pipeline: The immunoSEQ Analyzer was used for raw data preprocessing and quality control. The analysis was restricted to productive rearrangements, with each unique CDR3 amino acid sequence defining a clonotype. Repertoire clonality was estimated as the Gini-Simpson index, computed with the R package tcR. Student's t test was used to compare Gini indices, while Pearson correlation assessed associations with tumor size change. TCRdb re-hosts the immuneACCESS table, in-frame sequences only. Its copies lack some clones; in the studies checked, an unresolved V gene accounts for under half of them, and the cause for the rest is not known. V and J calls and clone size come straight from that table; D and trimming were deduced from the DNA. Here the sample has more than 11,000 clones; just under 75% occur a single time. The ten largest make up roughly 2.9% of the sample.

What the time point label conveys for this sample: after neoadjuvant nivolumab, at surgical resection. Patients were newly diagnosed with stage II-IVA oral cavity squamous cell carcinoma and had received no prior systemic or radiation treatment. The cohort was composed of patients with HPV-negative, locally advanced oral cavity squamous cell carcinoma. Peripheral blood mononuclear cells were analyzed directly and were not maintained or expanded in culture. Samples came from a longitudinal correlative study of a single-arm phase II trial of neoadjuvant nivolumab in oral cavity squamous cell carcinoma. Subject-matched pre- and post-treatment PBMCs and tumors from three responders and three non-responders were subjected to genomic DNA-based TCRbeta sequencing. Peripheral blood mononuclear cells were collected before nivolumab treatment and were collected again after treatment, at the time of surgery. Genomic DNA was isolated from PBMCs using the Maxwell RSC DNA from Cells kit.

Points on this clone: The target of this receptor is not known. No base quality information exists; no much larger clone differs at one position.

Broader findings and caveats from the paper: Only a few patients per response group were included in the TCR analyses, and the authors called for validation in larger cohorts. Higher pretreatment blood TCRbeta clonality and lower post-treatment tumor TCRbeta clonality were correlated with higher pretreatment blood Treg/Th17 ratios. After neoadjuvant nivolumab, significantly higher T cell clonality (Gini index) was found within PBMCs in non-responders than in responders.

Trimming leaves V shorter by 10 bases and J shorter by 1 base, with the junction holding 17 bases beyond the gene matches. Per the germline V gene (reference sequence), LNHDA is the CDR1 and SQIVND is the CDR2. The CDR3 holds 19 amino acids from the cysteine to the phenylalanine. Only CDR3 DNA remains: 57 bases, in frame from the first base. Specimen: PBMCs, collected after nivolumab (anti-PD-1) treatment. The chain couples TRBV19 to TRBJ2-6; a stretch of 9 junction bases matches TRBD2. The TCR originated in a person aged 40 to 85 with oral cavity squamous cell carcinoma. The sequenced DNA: TGTGCCACAACGCCGACTAGCGGTCTAAGTAGGTCTGGGGCCAACGTCCTGACTTTC. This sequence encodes CATTPTSGLSRSGANVLTF.